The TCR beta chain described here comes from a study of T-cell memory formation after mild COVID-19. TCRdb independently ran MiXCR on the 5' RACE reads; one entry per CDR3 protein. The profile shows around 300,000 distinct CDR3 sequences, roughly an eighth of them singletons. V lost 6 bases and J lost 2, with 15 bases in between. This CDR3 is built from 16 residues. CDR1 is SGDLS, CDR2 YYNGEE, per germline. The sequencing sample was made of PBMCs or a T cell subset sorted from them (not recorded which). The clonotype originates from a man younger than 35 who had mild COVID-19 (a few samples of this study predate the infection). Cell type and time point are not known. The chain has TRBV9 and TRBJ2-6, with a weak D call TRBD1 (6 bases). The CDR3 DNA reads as TGTGCCAGCATTGCAGGGGAGCAGGCTGGGGCCAACGTCCTGACTTTC. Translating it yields CASIAGEQAGANVLTF. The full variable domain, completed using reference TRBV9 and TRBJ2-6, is DSGVTQTPKHLITATGQRVTLRCSPRSGDLSVYWYQQSLDQGLQFLIQYYNGEERAKGNILERFSAQQFPDLHSELNLSSLELGDSALYFCASIAGEQAGANVLTFGAGSRLTVL.